This TCR beta chain came from a study of regulatory T cells in long-lasting Graves disease. Stated time point: persistent/refractory GD, antithyroid drugs over 5 years with positive TRAb. PBMCs provided the RNA from which the TCR library was made. The TCR beta library used iRepertoire HTBI primers with Arm-PCR amplification of CDR3. MiXCR, run by TCRdb on the multiplex PCR reads, gives a single entry per CDR3 protein. The sample lists about 660,000 distinct CDR3 sequences, approximately 31% occurring once. The germline V gene has CDR1 SGHTA and CDR2 FQGNSA. The CDR3 has 15 residues. Trimming cost V 1 base and J 5 bases; bases outside gene matches: 6.

This sequence originates from a female donor with Graves disease. The starting material was peripheral blood mononuclear cells (PBMCs), obtained when the disease was refractory, from a patient treated with antithyroid drugs. The J gene is TRBJ2-7, the V gene TRBV7-2; 9 nucleotides match TRBD2. The CDR3 DNA sequence: TGTGCCAGCAGCTTAGGGGCGGGAGGGCCGGACGAGCAGTACTTC. The encoded protein is CASSLGAGGPDEQYF.